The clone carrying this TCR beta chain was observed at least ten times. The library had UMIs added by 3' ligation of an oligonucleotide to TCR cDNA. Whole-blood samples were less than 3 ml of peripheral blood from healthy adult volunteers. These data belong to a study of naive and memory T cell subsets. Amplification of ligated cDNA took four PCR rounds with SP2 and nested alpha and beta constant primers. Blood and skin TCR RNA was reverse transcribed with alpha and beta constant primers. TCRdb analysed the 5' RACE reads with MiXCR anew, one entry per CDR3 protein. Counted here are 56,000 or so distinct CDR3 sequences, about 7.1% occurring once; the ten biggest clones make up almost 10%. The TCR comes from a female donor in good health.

CDR3 loop: CASRDRPSSDTQYF. The CDR3 DNA is TGCGCCAGCAGGGACCGCCCCTCGTCAGATACGCAGTATTTT. V gene TRBV5-1 combines with J gene TRBJ2-3; D uncertain. V lost 5 bases, J lost 4 bases, and 14 bases lay in between. The CDR3 has 14 amino acids. The germline CDR1 and CDR2 sequences are SGHRS and YFSETQ.